One T cell receptor (beta chain) is described in this entry. Generated by immunoSEQ multiplex PCR, the TCRdb table keeps only in-frame clones and is missing some. The data contain 400,000 to 550,000 clones, approximately 90% of them singletons. This specimen comes from a study of blood T cell repertoires in COVID-19. Study context: T cells, B-cell-depleted T cells, or PBMCs provided the cDNA or gDNA that served as material.

The CDR3 consists of 17 residues. V was clipped by 3 bases and J by 2 bases, with 17 bases between them. Germline V gives CDR1 KGHSH, CDR2 LQKENI. The chain links TRBV18 to TRBJ1-5; no definite D call. The sequencing input was peripheral blood. This clonotype originated in a woman in her 30s with acute or convalescent COVID-19. CDR3 amino acids: CASSPFSEGRGNQPQHF. CDR3 DNA sequence: TGTGCCAGCTCACCGTTCAGCGAGGGTCGGGGCAATCAGCCCCAGCATTTT.